This TCR beta chain was sequenced during a study of OX40 agonist ivuxolimab in advanced cancers. Study-wide context: In this cohort, patients received ivuxolimab, an agonistic anti-OX40 (CD134) antibody. Three patients responded partially, comprising one with hepatocellular carcinoma and two with cutaneous melanoma. Melanoma, hepatocellular carcinoma, head and neck or renal cell cancer occurred in dose-escalation patients.

For this clone: Its antigen is not identified.

Produced via immunoSEQ multiplex PCR; TCRdb's table is partial and in-frame only. Here the sample spans roughly 60,000 clones, more than 75% being singletons. CDR1 and CDR2 from the germline V gene are SGHNT and YYREEE (reference sequence). CDR3 length: 15 amino acids. Trimming took off 1 base at V and 2 bases at J, with 9 bases between the two ends. Findings and limits, study-wide: Partial responders at 0.1-3.0 mg/kg had among the lowest clonal expansion.

The starting material was CD4+ or CD8+ T cells sorted from blood, obtained in a trial of the OX40 agonist ivuxolimab. The chain links TRBV5-4 to TRBJ1-4; TRBD1 is a possible D gene (6 bases). This sequence originates from an adult with an advanced solid tumor such as melanoma, head and neck, liver or kidney cancer. The CDR3 is CASSLSGATNEKLFF. The CDR3 DNA reads as TGTGCCAGCAGCTTGTCGGGGGCCACTAATGAAAAACTGTTTTTT.